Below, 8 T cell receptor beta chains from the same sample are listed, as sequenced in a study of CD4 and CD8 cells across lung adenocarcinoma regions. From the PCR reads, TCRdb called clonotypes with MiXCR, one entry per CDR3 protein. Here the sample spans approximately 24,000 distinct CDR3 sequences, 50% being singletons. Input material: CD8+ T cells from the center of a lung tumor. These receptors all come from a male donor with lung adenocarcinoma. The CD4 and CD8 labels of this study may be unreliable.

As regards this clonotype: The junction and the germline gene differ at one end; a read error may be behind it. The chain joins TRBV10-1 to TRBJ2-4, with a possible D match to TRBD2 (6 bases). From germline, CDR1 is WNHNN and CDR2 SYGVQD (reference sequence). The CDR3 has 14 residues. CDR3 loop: CGSRELLAKNMQYF. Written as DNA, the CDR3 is TGCGGCAGCAGGGAGCTACTAGCCAAAAACATGCAGTATTTC.

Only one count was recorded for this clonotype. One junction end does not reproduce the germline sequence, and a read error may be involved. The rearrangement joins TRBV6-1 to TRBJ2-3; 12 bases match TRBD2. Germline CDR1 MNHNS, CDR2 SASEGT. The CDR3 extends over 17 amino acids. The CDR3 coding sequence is TGTGCCAGCAGTAAGGGACTAGCGGGTTCTGGCACAGATATTCAGTATTTC. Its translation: CASSKGLAGSGTDIQYF.

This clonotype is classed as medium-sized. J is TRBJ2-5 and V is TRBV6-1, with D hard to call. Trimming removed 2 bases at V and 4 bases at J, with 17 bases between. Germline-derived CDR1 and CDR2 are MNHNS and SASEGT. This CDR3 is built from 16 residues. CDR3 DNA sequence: TGTGCCAGCAGTGAATGGTACGCAGGCGGAAGAGAGACCCAGTACTTC. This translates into CASSEWYAGGRETQYF.

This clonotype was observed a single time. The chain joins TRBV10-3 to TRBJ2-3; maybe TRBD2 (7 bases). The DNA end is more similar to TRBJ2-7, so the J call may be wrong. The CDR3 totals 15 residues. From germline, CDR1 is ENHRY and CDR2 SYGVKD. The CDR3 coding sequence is TGTGGCGCGGGGGAGGGGGGCCGCGGCCAAGATACGCAGTACTTC. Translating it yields CGAGEGGRGQDTQYF.

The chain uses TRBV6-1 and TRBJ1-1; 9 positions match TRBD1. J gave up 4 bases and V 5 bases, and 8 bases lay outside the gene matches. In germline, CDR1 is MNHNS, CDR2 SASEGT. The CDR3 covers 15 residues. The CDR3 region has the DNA TGTGCCAGCAGTCAGGACAGGGGAGGGAGCACTGAAGCTTTCTTT. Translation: CASSQDRGGSTEAFF.

The CDR3 coding sequence is TGTGCCAGCAGCGACGTCAGGGGGTCCTACGAGCAGTACTTC. It specifies CASSDVRGSYEQYF. The chain is built from TRBV6-1 and TRBJ2-1; the match to TRBD1 covers 7 bases. The DNA end is a closer match to TRBJ2-7, so the J assignment may be wrong. Germline V gene lookup returns CDR1 MNHNS and CDR2 SASEGT. This CDR3 comprises 14 residues.

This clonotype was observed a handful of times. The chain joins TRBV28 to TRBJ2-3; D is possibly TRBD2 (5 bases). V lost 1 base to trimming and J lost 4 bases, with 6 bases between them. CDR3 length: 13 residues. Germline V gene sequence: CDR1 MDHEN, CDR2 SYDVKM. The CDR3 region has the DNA TGTGCCAGCAGTTTATCTAGCTCAGATACGCAGTATTTT. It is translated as CASSLSSSDTQYF.

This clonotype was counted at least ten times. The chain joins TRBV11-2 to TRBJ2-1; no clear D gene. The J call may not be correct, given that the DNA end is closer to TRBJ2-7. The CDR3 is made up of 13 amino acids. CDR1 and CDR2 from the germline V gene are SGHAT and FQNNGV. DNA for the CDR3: TGTGCCAGCAGCTTAGACAGACCCTACGAGCAGTACTTC. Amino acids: CASSLDRPYEQYF.